What follows are 14 T cell receptor beta chains derived from one specimen sequenced in a study of cytomegalovirus exposure and HLA in healthy donors. PCR used 60 Vbeta primers and 13 Jbeta primers. This table comes from immunoSEQ multiplex PCR, and its TCRdb copy is limited to in-frame clones, with some not included. In the table there are approximately 190,000 clones, roughly 80% of which are singletons. Sequencing was carried out using PBMCs. The receptors derive from a woman aged 18-30 years in good health and CMV-seronegative.

The chain is built from TRBV6-7 and TRBJ1-4; TRBD1 agrees at 9 bases. TRBV6-7 is filed as an ORF, its function uncertain. Trimming cost V 6 bases and J 7 bases; bases outside gene matches: 9. This CDR3 spans 15 amino acids. In DNA, the CDR3 is TGTGCCAGCAGCACCCCCCGGGACAGGGCTGAAAAACTGTTTTTT. It yields the protein CASSTPRDRAEKLFF.

This rearrangement joins TRBV6-5 to TRBJ2-7, with D unresolved. CDR3 length: 15 residues. From germline, CDR1 is MNHEY and CDR2 SVGAGI. Trimming took off 0 bases at V and 6 bases at J, with 15 bases between the two ends. The CDR3 sequence is CASSYSTTLSLEQYF. The CDR3 bases are TGTGCCAGCAGTTACTCTACTACCCTCTCCCTCGAGCAGTACTTC.

This clone was observed once. The rearrangement links TRBV6-6 to TRBJ1-2; no clear D gene. The CDR3 has 12 amino acids. V was clipped by 4 bases and J by 4 bases, with 7 bases between them. Germline V gene sequence: CDR1 MNHNY, CDR2 SVGAGI (reference sequence). CDR3 loop: CASSSTRYGYTF. CDR3 DNA: TGTGCCAGCAGTTCCACTCGCTATGGCTACACCTTC.

This clone is a singleton in its sample. This sequence joins TRBV7-2 and TRBJ2-1, with 10 bases identical to TRBD1. Per the germline V gene, CDR1 is SGHTA and CDR2 is FQGNSA. The V segment lost 6 bases and the J segment 6 bases; nucleotides outside the gene matches: 2. The CDR3 runs to 13 residues. CDR3 region: CASRRTGGNEQFF. CDR3 sequence (DNA): TGTGCCAGCAGACGGACAGGGGGCAATGAGCAGTTCTTC.

A single count supports this clone. The rearrangement links TRBV6-5 to TRBJ1-3; the D is unclear. The germline gives CDR1 MNHEY, CDR2 SVGAGI. V was cut by 6 bases and J by 2 bases, with 11 bases left in between. This CDR3 contains 14 residues. The CDR3 protein is CASRSTGTGNTIYF. In DNA, the CDR3 is TGTGCCAGCAGGTCGACGGGAACTGGAAACACCATATATTTT.

The rearrangement links TRBV19 to TRBJ1-1; 8 bases fit TRBD1. This CDR3 has 15 residues. V was pared by 3 bases and J by 1 base, with 4 bases of the junction left unmatched. Looked up from germline, CDR1 is LNHDA and CDR2 is SQIVND (reference sequence). The CDR3 region is CASSMPGQGNTEAFF. DNA of the CDR3: TGTGCCAGTAGTATGCCCGGACAGGGGAACACTGAAGCTTTCTTT.

The chain joins TRBV27 to TRBJ1-3; D is unresolved. Germline values: CDR1 MNHEY, CDR2 SMNVEV (reference sequence). Deletions cut 8 bases from V and 0 bases from J, with 8 bases between. This CDR3 spans 13 amino acids. The CDR3 coding sequence is TGTGCCAGCCGTAGTAGCTCTGGAAACACCATATATTTT. Translated: CASRSSSGNTIYF.

This chain joins TRBV6-5 and TRBJ2-5, with 14 positions matching TRBD2. V shed 6 bases and J 7 bases; nucleotides not matched to a gene: 4. This CDR3 region has 14 residues. Germline CDR1 and CDR2: MNHEY and SVGAGI. Here the CDR3 reads CASRPGLAGGTQYF. CDR3 coding DNA: TGTGCCAGCAGACCCGGACTAGCGGGGGGGACCCAGTACTTC.

This clone has only one observation. The rearrangement uses TRBV5-1 and TRBJ2-1; a possible D gene is TRBD2 (6 bases). The CDR3 is made up of 15 amino acids. Trimming took 3 bases from V and 7 from J, leaving 17 bases between them. Germline V gene lookup returns CDR1 SGHRS and CDR2 YFSETQ. CDR3 residues: CASSSTSPSGNEQFF. CDR3 DNA sequence: TGCGCCAGCAGCTCAACTAGCCCTTCGGGGAATGAGCAGTTCTTC.

The chain recombines TRBV19 with TRBJ2-3, with D perhaps matching TRBD1 (6 bases). This CDR3 region has 15 residues. Germline CDR1 reads LNHDA; CDR2 reads SQIVND (reference sequence). V lost 0 bases and J 3 bases, leaving 10 bases between the germline ends. The CDR3 sequence is CASSIEGAETDTQYF. DNA for the CDR3: TGTGCCAGTAGTATAGAGGGGGCGGAAACAGATACGCAGTATTTT.

The chain uses TRBV18 and TRBJ2-3; 7 nucleotides match TRBD1. The V gene's germline CDR1 is KGHSH and CDR2 LQKENI. The trim removed 4 bases at V and 2 bases at J, leaving 6 bases unmatched. This CDR3 is built from 15 residues. CDR3 sequence (DNA): TGTGCCAGCTCACTCTCCGGGACAGCCACAGATACGCAGTATTTT. Amino acids: CASSLSGTATDTQYF.

The V and J genes are TRBV10-2 and TRBJ1-3, with D maybe TRBD1 (5 bases). The CDR3 is made up of 14 amino acids. In germline, CDR1 is WSHSY, CDR2 SAAADI. Trimming cost V 6 bases and J 0 bases, with 9 bases left between them. CDR3 loop: CASSTGNSGNTIYF. The DNA of the CDR3 is TGCGCCAGCAGCACAGGCAACTCTGGAAACACCATATATTTT.

This sequence joins TRBV19 and TRBJ1-1, with D unclear. Germline CDR1 and CDR2: LNHDA and SQIVND (reference sequence). This CDR3 is built from 16 residues. The V gene lost 3 bases and the J gene lost 1 base, with 15 bases spanning the gap. The CDR3 region is CASSIAPRGANTEAFF. The CDR3 bases are TGTGCCAGTAGTATCGCCCCCCGGGGTGCGAACACTGAAGCTTTCTTT.

The rearrangement uses TRBV5-1 and TRBJ2-7; D may be TRBD1 (5 bases). Trimming stripped 0 bases from V and 5 bases from J, with 15 bases between. Germline CDR1 and CDR2: SGHRS and YFSETQ. The CDR3 has 15 residues. In nucleotides, the CDR3 is TGCGCCAGCAGCTTGGGGTCAGGGTCTAAGGACGAGCAGTACTTC. Its protein product is CASSLGSGSKDEQYF.